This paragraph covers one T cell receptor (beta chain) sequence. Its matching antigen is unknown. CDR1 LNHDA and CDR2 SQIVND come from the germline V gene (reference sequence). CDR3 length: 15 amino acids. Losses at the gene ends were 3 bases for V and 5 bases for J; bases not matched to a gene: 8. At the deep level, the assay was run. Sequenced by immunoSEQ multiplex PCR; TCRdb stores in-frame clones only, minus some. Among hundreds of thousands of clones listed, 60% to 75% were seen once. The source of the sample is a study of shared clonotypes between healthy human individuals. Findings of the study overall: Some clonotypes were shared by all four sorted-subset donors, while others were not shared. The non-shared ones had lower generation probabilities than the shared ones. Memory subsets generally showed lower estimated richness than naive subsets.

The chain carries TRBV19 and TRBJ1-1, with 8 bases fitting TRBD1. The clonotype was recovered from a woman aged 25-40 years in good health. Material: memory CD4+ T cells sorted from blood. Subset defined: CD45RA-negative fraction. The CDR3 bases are TGTGCCAGTAGTATCTCAGGGGGCGCATGGACTGAAGCTTTCTTT. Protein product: CASSISGGAWTEAFF.